This T cell receptor (beta chain) was sequenced during a study of blood T cell repertoires in COVID-19. Background on the study: Acute and convalescent COVID-19 specimens originated in the United States, Italy and Spain. PBMCs, B-cell-depleted T cells, or T cells were the source of the cDNA or gDNA that made up the material.

The CDR3 is 14 residues long. Germline CDR1 is MNHEY and CDR2 is SMNVEV (reference sequence). Trimming removed 3 bases from V and 3 bases from J, with 11 bases in between. Per the authors' pipeline: Amplification with reference gene primers provided the estimates of nucleated cell counts. Assay used: immunoSEQ multiplex PCR; TCRdb lists only in-frame clones, some missing. V and J calls and clone size come straight from that table; D and trimming were deduced from the DNA. Altogether 190,000 or so clones are present, around 88% being singletons, with the ten largest covering 2.9%. Sample: peripheral blood. The sequence derives from a man over 45 with active or convalescent COVID-19. J is TRBJ1-1 and V is TRBV27, with a tentative D call TRBD1 (6 bases). The CDR3 protein is CASSLGATDTEAFF. The CDR3 DNA reads TGTGCCAGCAGTTTGGGGGCTACCGACACTGAAGCTTTCTTT.